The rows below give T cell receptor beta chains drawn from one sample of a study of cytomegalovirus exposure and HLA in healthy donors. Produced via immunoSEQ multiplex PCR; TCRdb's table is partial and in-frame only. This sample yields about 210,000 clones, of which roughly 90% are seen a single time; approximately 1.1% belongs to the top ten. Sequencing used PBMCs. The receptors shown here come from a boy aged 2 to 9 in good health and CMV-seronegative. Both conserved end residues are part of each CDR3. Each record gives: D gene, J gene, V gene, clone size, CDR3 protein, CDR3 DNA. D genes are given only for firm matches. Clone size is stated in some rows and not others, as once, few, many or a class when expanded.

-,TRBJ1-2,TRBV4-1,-,CASSQDLSGAGRYTF,TGCGCCAGCAGCCAAGATCTGTCGGGAGCTGGTCGCTACACCTTC
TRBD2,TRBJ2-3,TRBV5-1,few,CASSLGTSGSTDTQYF,TGCGCCAGCAGCTTGGGGACTAGCGGGAGCACAGATACGCAGTATTTT
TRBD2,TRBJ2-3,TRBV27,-,CATQTSGFTDTQYF,TGTGCCACCCAGACTAGCGGTTTCACAGATACGCAGTATTTT
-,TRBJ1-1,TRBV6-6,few,CATRRENTEAFF,TGTGCCACCCGGCGGGAGAACACTGAAGCTTTCTTT
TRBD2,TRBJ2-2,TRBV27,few,CASRTLAGGPNTGELFF,TGTGCCAGCAGAACGTTAGCGGGGGGGCCTAACACCGGGGAGCTGTTTTTT
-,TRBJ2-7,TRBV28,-,CASSPGQSSYEQYF,TGTGCCAGCAGCCCCGGACAGAGCTCCTACGAGCAGTACTTC
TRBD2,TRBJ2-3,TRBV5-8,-,CASSARVRGGTDTQYF,TGTGCCAGCAGCGCAAGAGTACGGGGGGGCACAGATACGCAGTATTTT
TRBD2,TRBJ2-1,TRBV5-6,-,CASSSTSGRSSYNEQFF,TGTGCCAGCAGCTCTACTAGCGGGAGGTCCTCCTACAATGAGCAGTTCTTC
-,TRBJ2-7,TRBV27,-,CASSAPGEGSYEQYF,TGTGCCAGCAGCGCACCGGGGGAAGGCTCCTACGAGCAGTACTTC
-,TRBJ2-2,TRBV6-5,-,CASSYSPGNTGELFF,TGTGCCAGCAGTTACTCCCCGGGGAACACCGGGGAGCTGTTTTTT
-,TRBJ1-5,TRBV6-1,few,CASSPGVYSNQPQHF,TGTGCCAGCAGTCCCGGGGTCTATAGCAATCAGCCCCAGCATTTT
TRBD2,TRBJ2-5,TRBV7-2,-,CASSSRTSGRARETQYF,TGTGCCAGCAGCTCCCGGACTAGCGGGAGGGCGAGGGAGACCCAGTACTTC
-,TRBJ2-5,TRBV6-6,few,CASSYSQGRETQYF,TGTGCCAGCAGTTACTCGCAGGGGAGAGAGACCCAGTACTTC
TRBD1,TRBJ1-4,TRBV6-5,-,CASSPGTGSEKLFF,TGTGCCAGCAGTCCCGGGACAGGTTCTGAAAAACTGTTTTTT
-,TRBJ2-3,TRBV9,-,CASSVLVADTQYF,TGTGCCAGCAGCGTATTAGTGGCAGATACGCAGTATTTT
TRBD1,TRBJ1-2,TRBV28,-,CASSTYNRGREGYTF,TGTGCCAGCAGTACCTATAATAGGGGGCGGGAAGGCTACACCTTC
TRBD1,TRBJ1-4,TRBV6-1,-,CATGQGPGEKLFF,TGTGCCACGGGACAGGGTCCCGGAGAAAAACTGTTTTTT
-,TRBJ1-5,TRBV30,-,CAWGSVNQPQHF,TGTGCCTGGGGGAGCGTCAATCAGCCCCAGCATTTT
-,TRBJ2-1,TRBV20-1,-,CSAEQYNEQFF,TGCAGTGCGGAACAGTACAATGAGCAGTTCTTC
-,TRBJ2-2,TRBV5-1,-,CASSSRDPTGELFF,TGCGCCAGCAGCTCCAGGGATCCCACCGGGGAGCTGTTTTTT
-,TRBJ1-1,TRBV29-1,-,CSVQYGERNTEAFF,TGCAGCGTCCAATACGGGGAGAGGAACACTGAAGCTTTCTTT
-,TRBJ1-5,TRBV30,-,CAWSEAGALLWQPQHF,TGTGCCTGGAGTGAAGCTGGTGCCCTACTATGGCAGCCCCAGCATTTT
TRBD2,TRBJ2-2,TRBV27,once,CASSSLAGGPPGELFF,TGTGCCAGCAGTTCCCTAGCGGGAGGGCCCCCCGGGGAGCTGTTTTTT
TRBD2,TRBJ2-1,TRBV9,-,CASSPRTTSGRSNEQFF,TGTGCCAGCAGCCCCCGAACGACTAGCGGGAGGTCCAATGAGCAGTTCTTC
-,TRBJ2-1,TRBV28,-,CASSFLAHNEQFF,TGTGCCAGCAGTTTTTTAGCCCACAATGAGCAGTTCTTC
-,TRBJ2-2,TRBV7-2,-,CASSEVHAGELFF,TGTGCCAGCAGCGAAGTTCACGCGGGGGAGCTGTTTTTT
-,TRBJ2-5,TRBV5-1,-,CASSQGSVTYQETQYF,TGCGCCAGCAGCCAAGGTAGCGTAACGTACCAAGAGACCCAGTACTTC
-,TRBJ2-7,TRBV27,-,CASSLGRGSYEQYF,TGTGCCAGCAGTTTAGGCAGGGGTTCCTACGAGCAGTACTTC